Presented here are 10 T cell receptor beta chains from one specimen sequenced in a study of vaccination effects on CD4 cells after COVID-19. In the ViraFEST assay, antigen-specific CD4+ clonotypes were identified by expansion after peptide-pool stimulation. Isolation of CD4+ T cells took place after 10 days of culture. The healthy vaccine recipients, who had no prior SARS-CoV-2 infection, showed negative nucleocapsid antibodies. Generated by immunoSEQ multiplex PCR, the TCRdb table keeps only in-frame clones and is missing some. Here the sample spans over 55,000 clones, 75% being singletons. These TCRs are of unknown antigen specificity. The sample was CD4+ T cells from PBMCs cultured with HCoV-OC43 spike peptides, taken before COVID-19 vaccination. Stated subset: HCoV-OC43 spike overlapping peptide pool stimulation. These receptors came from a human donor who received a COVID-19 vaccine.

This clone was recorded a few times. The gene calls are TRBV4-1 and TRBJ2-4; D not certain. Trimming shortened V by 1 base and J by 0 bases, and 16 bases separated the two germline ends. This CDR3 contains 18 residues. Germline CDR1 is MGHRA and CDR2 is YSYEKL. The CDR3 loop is CASSQGLQTTGAKNIQYF. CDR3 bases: TGCGCCAGCAGCCAAGGGCTACAGACCACGGGAGCCAAAAACATTCAGTACTTC.

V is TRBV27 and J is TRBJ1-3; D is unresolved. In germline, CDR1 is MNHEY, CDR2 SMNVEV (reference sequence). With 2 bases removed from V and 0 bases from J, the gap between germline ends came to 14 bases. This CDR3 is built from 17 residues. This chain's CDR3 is CASSLTPGWRSGNTIYF. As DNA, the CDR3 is TGTGCCAGCAGTTTAACCCCAGGTTGGCGCTCTGGAAACACCATATATTTT.

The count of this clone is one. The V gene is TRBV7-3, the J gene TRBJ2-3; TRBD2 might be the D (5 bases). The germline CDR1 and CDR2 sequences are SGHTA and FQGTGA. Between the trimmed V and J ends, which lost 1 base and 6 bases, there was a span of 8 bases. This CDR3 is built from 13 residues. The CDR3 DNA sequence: TGTGCCAGCAGCTTAAGCTGGAGGGATACGCAGTATTTT. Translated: CASSLSWRDTQYF.

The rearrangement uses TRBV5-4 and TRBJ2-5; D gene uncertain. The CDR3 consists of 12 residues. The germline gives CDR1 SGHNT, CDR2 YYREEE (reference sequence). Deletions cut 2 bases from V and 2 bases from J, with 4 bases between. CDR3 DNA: TGTGCCAGCAGCTTTATACAAGAGACCCAGTACTTC. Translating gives CASSFIQETQYF.

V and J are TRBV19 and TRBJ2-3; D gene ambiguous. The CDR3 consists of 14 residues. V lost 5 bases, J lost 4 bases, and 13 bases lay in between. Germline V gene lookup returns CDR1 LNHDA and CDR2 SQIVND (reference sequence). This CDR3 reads CASSGRVIADTQYF. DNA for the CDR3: TGTGCCAGTAGTGGTCGGGTGATCGCAGATACGCAGTATTTT.

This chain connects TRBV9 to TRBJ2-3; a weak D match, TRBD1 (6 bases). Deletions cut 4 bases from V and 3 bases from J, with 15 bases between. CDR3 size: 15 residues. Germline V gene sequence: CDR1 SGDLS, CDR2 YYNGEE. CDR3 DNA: TGTGCCAGCAGCATCCACAGGGTTGCGACAGATACGCAGTATTTT. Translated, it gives CASSIHRVATDTQYF.

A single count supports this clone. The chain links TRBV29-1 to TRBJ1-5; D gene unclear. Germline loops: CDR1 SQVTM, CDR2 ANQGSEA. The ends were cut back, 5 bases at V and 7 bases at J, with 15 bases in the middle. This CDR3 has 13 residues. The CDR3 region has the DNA TGCAGCGTTTCTGGGTCCCTTTCCCAGCCCCAGCATTTT. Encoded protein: CSVSGSLSQPQHF.

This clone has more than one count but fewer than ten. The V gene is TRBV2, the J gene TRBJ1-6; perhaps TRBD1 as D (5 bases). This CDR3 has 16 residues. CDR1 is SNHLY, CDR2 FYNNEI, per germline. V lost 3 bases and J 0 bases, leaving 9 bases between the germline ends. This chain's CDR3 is CASSEGGSSYNSPLHF. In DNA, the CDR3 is TGTGCCAGCAGTGAGGGGGGTAGCTCCTATAATTCACCCCTCCACTTT. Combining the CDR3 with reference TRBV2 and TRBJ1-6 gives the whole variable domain EPEVTQTPSHQVTQMGQEVILRCVPISNHLYFYWYRQILGQKVEFLVSFYNNEISEKSEIFDDQFSVERPDGSNFTLKIRSTKLEDSAMYFCASSEGGSSYNSPLHFGNGTRLTVT.

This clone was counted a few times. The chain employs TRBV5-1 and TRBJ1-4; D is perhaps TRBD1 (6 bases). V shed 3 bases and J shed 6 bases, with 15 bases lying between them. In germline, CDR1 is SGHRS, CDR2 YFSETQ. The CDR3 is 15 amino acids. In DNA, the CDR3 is TGCGCCAGCAGCTCTAAAACAGGGAGTCATGAAAAACTGTTTTTT. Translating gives CASSSKTGSHEKLFF.

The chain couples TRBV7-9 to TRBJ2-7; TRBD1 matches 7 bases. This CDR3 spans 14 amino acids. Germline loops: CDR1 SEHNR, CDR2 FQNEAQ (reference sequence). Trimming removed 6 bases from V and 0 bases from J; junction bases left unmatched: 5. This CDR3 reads CASSMGQNSYEQYV. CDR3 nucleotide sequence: TGTGCCAGCAGTATGGGACAGAACTCCTACGAGCAGTACGTC.